The text below deals with one T cell receptor beta chain. This record belongs to a study of OX40 agonist ivuxolimab in advanced cancers. Study-level information: Anti-PD-1, anti-PD-L1 or anti-CTLA-4 therapy given earlier was allowed, and approximately 40% had some.

TCRdb's table, derived via immunoSEQ multiplex PCR, lists solely in-frame clones and lacks some. The repertoire holds some 58,000 clones, with roughly 80% as singletons. Sample: CD4+ or CD8+ T cells sorted from blood, taken in a trial of the OX40 agonist ivuxolimab. This sequence originates from an adult with an advanced solid tumor such as melanoma, head and neck, liver or kidney cancer.

The CDR3, as DNA: TGTGCCAGCAGCCCGACTAGCGGAACGCAGTATTTT. It encodes CASSPTSGTQYF. This chain links TRBV7-8 with TRBJ2-3; 9 bases align to TRBD2. The CDR3 sequence is 12 residues long. V dropped 5 bases and J dropped 9; count of bases not matched to a gene: 3. Germline V gene sequence: CDR1 SGHVS, CDR2 FQNEAQ.